This entry describes one T cell receptor (beta chain). These data originate in a study of blood T cell repertoires in COVID-19. Losses at the gene ends were 6 bases for V and 1 base for J; bases not matched to a gene: 8. This CDR3 contains 16 residues. Germline CDR1 and CDR2: LGHDT and YNNKEL (reference sequence). Authors' processing steps: Amplification of reference gene primers was used by the study to estimate nucleated cell counts. The table came from immunoSEQ multiplex PCR; TCRdb's copy has only in-frame clones and leaves some out. V and J calls and clone size are those listed in that table; D and trimming were worked out from the DNA. In the table there are about 89,000 clones, roughly 87% of which are singletons.

The chain links TRBV3-1 (or the pseudogene TRBV3-2) to TRBJ2-2; 7 bases map to TRBD2. The specimen was peripheral blood. The clonotype comes from a male donor with acute or convalescent COVID-19. Here the CDR3 DNA reads TGTGCCAGCAGTTATGACACGGGAGGGAACACCGGGGAGCTGTTTTTT. This translates into CASSYDTGGNTGELFF.